This T cell receptor (beta chain) emerged from a study of beta chain features in type 1 diabetes. Remarks on this clone: Its antigen is as yet unknown.

Expressed TCRB transcripts were sequenced, since all the RNA that had been isolated was reverse transcribed. The repertoire was sequenced with immunoSEQ multiplex PCR; TCRdb's copy has only in-frame clones and lacks some. The table has fewer than 400,000 clones, approximately 10% seen once. The study's findings and limits: All four CD4+ subsets from Type 1 diabetes patients carried moderately but significantly shorter TCRB CDR3s.

Trimming cost V 3 bases and J 3 bases, with 12 bases left between them. The germline CDR1 and CDR2 sequences are MGHDK and SYGVNS. CDR3 size: 15 residues. This chain uses TRBV25-1 with TRBJ1-3; a possible D gene is TRBD1 (6 bases). The sample consisted of central memory CD4+ T cells from blood. This TCR was sampled from a man aged 25 to 40 with type 1 diabetes. CDR3 loop: CASSDQQGRGNTIYF. The DNA of the CDR3 is TGTGCCAGCAGTGACCAACAGGGTCGTGGAAACACCATATATTTT.